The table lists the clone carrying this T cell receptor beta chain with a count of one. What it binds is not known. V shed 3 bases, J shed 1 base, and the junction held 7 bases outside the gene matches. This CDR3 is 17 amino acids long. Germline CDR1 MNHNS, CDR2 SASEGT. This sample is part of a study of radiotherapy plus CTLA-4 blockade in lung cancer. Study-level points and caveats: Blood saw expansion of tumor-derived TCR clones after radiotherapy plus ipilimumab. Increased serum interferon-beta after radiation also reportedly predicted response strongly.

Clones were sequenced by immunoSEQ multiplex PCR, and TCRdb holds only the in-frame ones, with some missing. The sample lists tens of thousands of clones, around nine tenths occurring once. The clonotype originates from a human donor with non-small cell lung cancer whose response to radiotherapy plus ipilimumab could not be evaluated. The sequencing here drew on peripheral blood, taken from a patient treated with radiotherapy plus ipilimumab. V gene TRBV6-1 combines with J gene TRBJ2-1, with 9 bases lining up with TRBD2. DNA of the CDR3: TGTGCCAGCAGTGACCTGGGCGGGGGGGGATCCTACAATGAGCAGTTCTTC. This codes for CASSDLGGGGSYNEQFF.